The entry that follows covers one T cell receptor (beta chain) sequence. From germline, CDR1 is SGHTA and CDR2 FQGNSA. The trim removed 2 bases at V and 2 bases at J, leaving 3 bases unmatched. CDR3 length: 15 amino acids. Profiled with immunoSEQ multiplex PCR; TCRdb holds only in-frame clones, not every one. Of 23,000 or so clones in the sample, 80% to 95% were seen once. This entry is derived from a study of T cells in localized non-small cell lung cancer. This sequence joins TRBV7-2 and TRBJ2-5; TRBD2 matches 9 bases. The sequence was obtained from a man between 40 and 69 years old with stage III squamous cell lung carcinoma. Specimen: peripheral blood, collected before any cancer treatment. CDR3 nucleotides: TGTGCCAGCAGCTTAAATGCGGGGGGGCAAGAGACCCAGTACTTC. It encodes CASSLNAGGQETQYF.